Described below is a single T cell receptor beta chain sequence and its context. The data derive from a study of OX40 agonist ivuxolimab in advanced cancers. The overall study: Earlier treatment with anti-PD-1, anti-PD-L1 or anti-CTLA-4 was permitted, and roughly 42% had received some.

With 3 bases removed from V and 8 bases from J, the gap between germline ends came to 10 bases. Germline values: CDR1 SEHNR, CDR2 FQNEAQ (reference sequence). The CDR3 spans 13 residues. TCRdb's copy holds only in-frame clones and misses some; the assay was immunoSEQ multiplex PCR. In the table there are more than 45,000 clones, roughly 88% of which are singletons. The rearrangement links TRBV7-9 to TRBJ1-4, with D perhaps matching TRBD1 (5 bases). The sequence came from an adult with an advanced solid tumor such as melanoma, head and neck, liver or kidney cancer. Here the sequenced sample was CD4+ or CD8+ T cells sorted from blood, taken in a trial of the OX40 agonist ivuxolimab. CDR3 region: CASSLGGTEKLFF. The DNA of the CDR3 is TGTGCCAGCAGCTTGGGGGGAACCGAAAAACTGTTTTTT.